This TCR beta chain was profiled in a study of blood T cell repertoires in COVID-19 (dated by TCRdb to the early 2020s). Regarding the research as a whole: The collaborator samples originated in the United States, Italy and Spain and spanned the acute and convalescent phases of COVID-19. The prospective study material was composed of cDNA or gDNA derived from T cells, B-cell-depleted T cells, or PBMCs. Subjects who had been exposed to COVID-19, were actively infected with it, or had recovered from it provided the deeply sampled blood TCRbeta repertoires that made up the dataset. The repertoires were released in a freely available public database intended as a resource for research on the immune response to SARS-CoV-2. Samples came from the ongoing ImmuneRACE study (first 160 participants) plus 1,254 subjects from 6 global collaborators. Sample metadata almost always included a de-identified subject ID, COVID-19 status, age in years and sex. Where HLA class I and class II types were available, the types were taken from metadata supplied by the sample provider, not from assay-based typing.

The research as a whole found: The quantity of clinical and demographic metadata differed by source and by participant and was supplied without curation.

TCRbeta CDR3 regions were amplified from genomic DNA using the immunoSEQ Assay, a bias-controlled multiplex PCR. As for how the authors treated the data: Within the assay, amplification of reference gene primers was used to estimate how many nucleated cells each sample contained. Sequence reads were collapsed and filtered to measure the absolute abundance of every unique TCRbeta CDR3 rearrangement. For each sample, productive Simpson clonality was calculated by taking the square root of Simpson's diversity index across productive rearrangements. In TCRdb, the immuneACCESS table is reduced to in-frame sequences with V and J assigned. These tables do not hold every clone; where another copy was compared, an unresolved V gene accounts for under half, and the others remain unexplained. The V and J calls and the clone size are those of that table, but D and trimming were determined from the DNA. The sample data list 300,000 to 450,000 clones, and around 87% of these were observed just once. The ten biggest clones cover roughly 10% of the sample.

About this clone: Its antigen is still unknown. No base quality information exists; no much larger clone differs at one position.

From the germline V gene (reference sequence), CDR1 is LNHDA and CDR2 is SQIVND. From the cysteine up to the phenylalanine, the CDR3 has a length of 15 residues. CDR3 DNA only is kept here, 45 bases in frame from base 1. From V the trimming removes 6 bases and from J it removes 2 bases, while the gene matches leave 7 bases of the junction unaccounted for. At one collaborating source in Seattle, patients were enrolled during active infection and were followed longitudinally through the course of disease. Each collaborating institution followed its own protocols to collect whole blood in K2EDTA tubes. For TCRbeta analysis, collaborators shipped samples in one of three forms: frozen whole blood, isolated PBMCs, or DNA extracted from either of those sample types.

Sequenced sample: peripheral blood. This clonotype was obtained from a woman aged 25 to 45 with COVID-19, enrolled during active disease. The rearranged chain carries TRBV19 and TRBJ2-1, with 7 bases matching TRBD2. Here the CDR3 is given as CASRSLGGAYNEQFF. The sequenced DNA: TGTGCCAGTAGATCCCTGGGGGGGGCCTACAATGAGCAGTTCTTC.